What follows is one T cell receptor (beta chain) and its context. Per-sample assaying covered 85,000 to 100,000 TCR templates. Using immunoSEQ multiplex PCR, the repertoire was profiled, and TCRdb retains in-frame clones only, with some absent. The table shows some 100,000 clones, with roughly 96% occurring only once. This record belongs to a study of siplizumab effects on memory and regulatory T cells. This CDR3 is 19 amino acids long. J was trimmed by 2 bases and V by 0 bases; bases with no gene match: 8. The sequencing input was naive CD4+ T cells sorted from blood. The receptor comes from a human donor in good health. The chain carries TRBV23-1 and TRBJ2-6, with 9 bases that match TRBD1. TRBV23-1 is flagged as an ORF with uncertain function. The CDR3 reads CASSQSGQGIWPGANVLTF. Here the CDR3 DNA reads TGCGCCAGCAGTCAATCGGGACAGGGTATTTGGCCTGGGGCCAACGTCCTGACTTTC.